A single sample is the source of the 19 T cell receptor beta chains below, sequenced in a study of blood T cell repertoires in COVID-19. Profiling relied on immunoSEQ multiplex PCR, and the TCRdb table lists in-frame clones only, not all of them. The sample lists roughly 230,000 clones; 70% to 85% were seen once. Sequencing used PBMCs or T cells enriched from blood (not recorded which). The source of these receptors is a woman aged 55-75 years who had recovered from COVID-19.

The chain has TRBV7-6 and TRBJ1-2, with TRBD1 matching over 10 bases. With 5 bases clipped from V and 5 bases from J, the junction kept 8 bases outside the gene matches. This CDR3 region has 15 residues. Germline values: CDR1 SGHVS, CDR2 FNYEAQ. The CDR3 sequence: CASSPTPGQGYGYTF. The CDR3 DNA is TGTGCCAGCAGCCCGACTCCGGGACAGGGGTATGGCTACACCTTC.

In this sample, this clone turned up once. This chain joins TRBV15 and TRBJ1-3, with D maybe TRBD1 (6 bases). This CDR3 comprises 16 residues. The ends were cut back, 3 bases at V and 2 bases at J, with 14 bases in the middle. The germline gives CDR1 LNHNV, CDR2 YYDKDF (reference sequence). CDR3 DNA sequence: TGTGCCACCAGCAGGGACCTTACAGGGACTGGAAACACCATATATTTT. Amino acids: CATSRDLTGTGNTIYF.

This clone was seen only once. CDR3 protein: CASSNNRGHPEAFF. CDR3 in DNA: TGTGCCAGCAGTAACAACAGGGGCCATCCTGAAGCTTTCTTT. The rearrangement uses TRBV6-2 or TRBV6-3 and TRBJ1-1; TRBD1 aligns across 7 bases. From germline, CDR1 is MNHEY and CDR2 SVGEGT. The J segment lost 6 bases and the V segment lost 5 bases, leaving 9 bases of the junction unmatched. This CDR3 is 14 amino acids long.

A few counts support this clone. This rearrangement joins TRBV6-5 to TRBJ1-4; 7 bases agree with TRBD1. Germline V gene lookup returns CDR1 MNHEY and CDR2 SVGAGI. V shed 0 bases, J shed 8 bases, and the junction held 3 bases outside the gene matches. CDR3 length: 14 residues. The CDR3 protein is CASSYSGQPEKLFF. The CDR3 DNA follows: TGTGCCAGCAGTTACTCGGGACAGCCGGAAAAACTGTTTTTT.

As DNA, the CDR3 is TGTGCCAGCAGCAACAAACGGACAGGTCTGGGCACTGAAGCTTTCTTT. It specifies CASSNKRTGLGTEAFF. The rearrangement joins TRBV7-2 to TRBJ1-1, with 7 bases that match TRBD1. Germline V gene data show CDR1 as SGHTA and CDR2 as FQGNSA. Losses at the gene ends were 5 bases for V and 4 bases for J; bases not matched to a gene: 13. This CDR3 is built from 16 residues. The full variable domain, rest sourced from reference TRBV7-2 and TRBJ1-1, is GAGVSQSPSNKVTEKGKDVELRCDPISGHTALYWYRQSLGQGLEFLIYFQGNSAPDKSGLPSDRFSAERTGGSVSTLTIQRTQQEDSAVYLCASSNKRTGLGTEAFFGQGTRLTVV.

The rearrangement links TRBV6-5 to TRBJ1-2; 9 bases map to TRBD1. With V trimmed by 6 bases and J by 7 bases, 12 bases remained unmatched. The CDR3 is 15 amino acids. The V gene's germline CDR1 is MNHEY and CDR2 SVGAGI. CDR3 region: CASSPIKQGASGYTF. The CDR3 DNA follows: TGTGCCAGCAGCCCGATAAAACAGGGGGCGTCTGGCTACACCTTC.

This chain connects TRBV24-1 to TRBJ1-2, with D perhaps matching TRBD1 (6 bases). This CDR3 contains 12 residues. Germline V CDR1 and CDR2: KGHDR, SFDVKD. V lost 4 bases and J 8 bases, leaving 10 bases between the germline ends. DNA of the CDR3: TGTGCCACCAGTGAACAGGGCTACGGCTACACCTTC. It translates to CATSEQGYGYTF.

The rearrangement links TRBV4-2 to TRBJ1-3; no clear D. V lost 0 bases to trimming and J lost 0 bases, with 9 bases between them. The CDR3 has 16 residues. The germline CDR1 and CDR2 sequences are LGHNA and YNFKEQ. For the CDR3, the DNA is TGTGCCAGCAGCCAAGAAATCGGACTCTCTGGAAACACCATATATTTT. Protein product: CASSQEIGLSGNTIYF.

The chain is built from TRBV7-9 and TRBJ1-5; D might be TRBD1 (6 bases). Trimming left V 3 bases short and J 6 bases short, with 15 bases between. This CDR3 contains 15 residues. CDR1 and CDR2 from the germline V gene are SEHNR and FQNEAQ (reference sequence). The CDR3 bases are TGTGCCAGCAGCTTCGACTCCAGGGGTACTCAGCCCCAGCATTTT. Translated: CASSFDSRGTQPQHF.

This clone turned up a few times. This chain connects TRBV7-2 to TRBJ2-7, with TRBD2 matching 9 bases. The trim removed 2 bases at V and 0 bases at J, leaving 14 bases unmatched. The CDR3 has 19 residues. The germline V gene has CDR1 SGHTA and CDR2 FQGNSA. The CDR3 region is CASSLKPVVAGEYSYEQYF. CDR3 bases: TGTGCCAGCAGCTTAAAACCGGTGGTAGCGGGGGAATACTCCTACGAGCAGTACTTC.

V gene TRBV11-3 combines with J gene TRBJ2-6; TRBD2 aligns across 8 bases. Germline assignment: CDR1 SGHNT and CDR2 YENEEA. The CDR3 covers 15 residues. V dropped 5 bases and J dropped 2; count of bases not matched to a gene: 2. The CDR3 DNA follows: TGTGCCAGCAGCCCCGGGGGGGCTGGGGCCAACGTCCTGACTTTC. This encodes CASSPGGAGANVLTF.

The CDR3 loop is CASSPRQGGDEQYF. In DNA form, the CDR3 reads TGTGCCAGCAGCCCGAGACAGGGGGGGGACGAGCAGTACTTC. The V and J genes are TRBV4-2 and TRBJ2-7; TRBD1 aligns across 9 bases. The V gene end was trimmed by 4 bases and the J gene end by 5 bases; junction bases not matched to a gene: 6. Germline CDR1 and CDR2: LGHNA and YNFKEQ. This CDR3 has 14 residues.

V usage is TRBV27 and J usage is TRBJ2-2; 10 nucleotides align to TRBD1. This CDR3 has 15 amino acids. Trimming cost V 5 bases and J 7 bases; bases outside gene matches: 7. CDR1 MNHEY and CDR2 SMNVEV come from the germline V gene (reference sequence). For the CDR3, the DNA is TGTGCCAGCAGTGTCGGGACAGGGGACGACGGGGAGCTGTTTTTT. This sequence encodes CASSVGTGDDGELFF.

This clone came up once. The V gene is TRBV15, the J gene TRBJ2-1, with 8 bases that match TRBD1. After removal of 5 bases from V and 7 bases from J, the junction contained 4 bases not matched to a gene. Germline V gene data show CDR1 as LNHNV and CDR2 as YYDKDF (reference sequence). This CDR3 has 13 residues. The CDR3 region has the DNA TGTGCCACCAGCGGGACAGGCAGGAATGAGCAGTTCTTC. Amino acid sequence: CATSGTGRNEQFF.

This chain links TRBV19 with TRBJ2-3, with D possibly being TRBD2 (7 bases). With 6 bases removed from V and 1 base from J, the gap between germline ends came to 14 bases. Germline CDR1 LNHDA, CDR2 SQIVND (reference sequence). This CDR3 spans 15 amino acids. The CDR3 is CASRGGGFGTDTQYF. DNA of the CDR3: TGTGCCAGTAGAGGGGGGGGTTTCGGCACAGATACGCAGTATTTT.

The sample holds many counts of this clone. The V call is TRBV5-4, the J call TRBJ1-1, with 7 positions matching TRBD1. The CDR3 sequence is 15 residues long. Germline CDR1 and CDR2: SGHNT and YYREEE (reference sequence). Losses at the gene ends were 1 base for V and 5 bases for J; bases not matched to a gene: 8. The CDR3 DNA sequence: TGTGCCAGCAGCTTGAACAGGGGATTGGGTACTGAAGCTTTCTTT. This gives the protein CASSLNRGLGTEAFF.

The J gene is TRBJ1-1, the V gene TRBV10-2; 9 bases are shared with TRBD1. Trimming cost V 5 bases and J 3 bases; bases outside gene matches: 4. The CDR3 runs to 14 residues. The germline CDR1 and CDR2 sequences are WSHSY and SAAADI. Here the CDR3 reads CASSYWTGDTEAFF. CDR3 DNA sequence: TGCGCCAGCAGTTACTGGACAGGGGACACTGAAGCTTTCTTT.

This chain joins TRBV29-1 and TRBJ2-7; TRBD1 matches at 10 bases. Germline-derived CDR1 and CDR2 are SQVTM and ANQGSEA. V was pared by 5 bases and J by 6 bases, with 7 bases of the junction left unmatched. The CDR3 spans 13 residues. CDR3 nucleotides: TGCAGCGTTCGAGACAGGGGGCGCGGCGAGCAGTACTTC. This encodes CSVRDRGRGEQYF.

J is TRBJ1-1 and V is TRBV5-6; 8 bases are shared with TRBD1. J lost 4 bases, V lost 0 bases, and 2 bases had no gene match. Germline values: CDR1 SGHDT, CDR2 YYEEEE. The CDR3 is 14 residues long. CDR3 DNA sequence: TGTGCCAGCAGCTTGGGACAGGGGTCCACTGAAGCTTTCTTT. This sequence encodes CASSLGQGSTEAFF.